The T cell receptor (beta chain) described here comes from a study of control samples from healthy donors and cancer patients. The protocol was immunoSEQ multiplex PCR, while the TCRdb copy is restricted to in-frame clones and leaves out a portion. The listing records approximately 190,000 clones. Looked up from germline, CDR1 is MGHDK and CDR2 is SYGVNS. This CDR3 is 14 amino acids long. Trimming pared 4 bases from V and 7 bases from J, leaving 11 bases between. The TCR originated in a woman aged 30 to 39 in good health. The sequencing input was blood. This chain joins TRBV25-1 and TRBJ1-6; D is perhaps TRBD1 (5 bases). The CDR3 DNA is TGTGCCAGCAGTGGAGGGGAAGGGAATTCACCCCTCCACTTT. Its translation: CASSGGEGNSPLHF.